The clone carrying this TCR beta chain was observed many times. Its antigen is currently unknown. RNA transcripts served as template for amplifying TCR beta CDR3 sequences. Second-round multiplex PCR followed a first-round RT-PCR using HTBI primers. MiXCR was run by TCRdb on the multiplex PCR reads, yielding one entry per CDR3 protein. The table includes fewer than 650,000 distinct CDR3 sequences, 22% detected once. Trimming took 3 bases from V and 6 from J; bases not matched to a gene: 7. The CDR3 runs 16 residues. Germline lookup yields CDR1 SGDLS and CDR2 YYNGEE. The sample is drawn from a study of Graves' ophthalmopathy and Graves' hyperthyroidism. Findings of the study overall: Blood also harbored most expanded thyroid clonotypes above 0.001 frequency.

Hyperthyroidism was new, under 2 months, in patients aged 18 to 65. The TCR sequence derives from a woman between 18 and 29 years old with stable Graves' hyperthyroidism. Some clones in this sample may be carry-over from other donors' samples. This sequence joins TRBV9 and TRBJ2-2; the match to TRBD2 covers 11 bases. The sample comprised peripheral blood. CDR3 region: CASSERLAGPAGELFF. For the CDR3, the DNA is TGTGCCAGCAGCGAAAGACTAGCGGGACCTGCCGGGGAGCTGTTTTTT.